This TCR beta chain was sequenced during a study of blood T cells in healthy people across ages. Looking at the study overall: Capturing about one barcoded beta molecule per two T cells was achieved by template switching.

Looked up from germline, CDR1 is MNHEY and CDR2 is SVGAGI. This CDR3 has 14 residues. V shed 5 bases, J shed 4 bases, and the junction held 7 bases outside the gene matches. This clonotype was detected once. A second PCR of 7 to 11 cycles used a sample-barcoded 5' primer and a J-beta primer mix. TCRdb reanalysed the 5' RACE reads using MiXCR and keeps one entry per CDR3 protein. The table records approximately 800,000 distinct CDR3 sequences, roughly 24% of them present only once. The same specimen was also included in a second study, on T cells of mothers and their children.

Sequenced material: blood. The clonotype comes from a boy between 10 and 17 years old in good health. This chain connects TRBV6-5 to TRBJ2-7, with TRBD2 matching 8 bases. The CDR3, as DNA: TGTGCCAGCAGTCCCATAGCGGGGAGATACGAGCAGTACTTC. Translating it yields CASSPIAGRYEQYF.